Sequencing of this T cell receptor (beta chain) was carried out in a study of T cell repertoires in cytomegalovirus infection. Overall study findings and caveats: The response measured ex vivo was dominated by TCR beta clonotypes (HLA-C-restricted and CMV-specific).

This clonotype was seen more than once but under ten times. The antigen remains undetermined. The CDR3 runs 16 residues. Germline V gene sequence: CDR1 SGHAT, CDR2 FQNNGV. The V end was cut by 10 bases, the J end by 8 bases, with 27 bases between. TCRdb itself ran the reads through MiXCR, one entry per CDR3 protein. The data contain about 150,000 distinct CDR3 sequences, less than 25% of them seen just once; the ten biggest clones take up about a tenth. The source of this sequence is a human donor in good health (CMV status not recorded). Some clones in this sample may be carry-over from other donors' samples. The specimen sequenced was PBMCs. The chain is built from TRBV11-2 and TRBJ1-3; unclear D gene. The CDR3 coding sequence is TGTGCCACCCGCCCGGGCACGGCCTCGTTGATCGACACCATATATTTT. Translation: CATRPGTASLIDTIYF.